The rows below give T cell receptor beta chains drawn from one sample of a study of cytomegalovirus exposure and HLA in healthy donors. Assay: immunoSEQ multiplex PCR; the TCRdb copy retains only in-frame clones and omits some. This table holds approximately 120,000 clones. Sequenced: PBMCs. The receptors were gathered from a man aged 25 to 40 in good health and CMV-seronegative. Both conserved end residues are trimmed from each CDR3.

V gene,CDR3 protein
TRBV30,AWSPLVTEAF
TRBV28,ASLDRQNYGYT
TRBV6-5,ASRFRTERNTEAF
TRBV7-6,ASSPGTGAYEQY
TRBV30,AWSGRVAGNTIY
TRBV28,ASSLVRDFGSYNEQF
TRBV5-6,ASSLERQAVYGYT
TRBV7-8,ASSLGRRDGAERGETQY
TRBV28,ASRWSTPLSFGGNQPQH
TRBV5-1,ASSLGQGLIKESYNEQF
TRBV28,ASSLGTGRGNTIY
TRBV10-1,ASSESNRATSGDHEQY
TRBV30,ASAGVSYNEQF
TRBV7-8,ASSQGSSYEQY
TRBV19,ASSLAGGPDEQY
TRBV6-6,ASRLLAGGKSEQF
TRBV4-2,ASSHGSQGFGEQY
TRBV29-1,SVEAGTGTPFAETQY
TRBV29-1,SVSPGSTDTQY
TRBV2,ASSDGGLSSYEQY
TRBV2,ASRWVGGGTQY
TRBV5-6,ASSLAWNTEAF
TRBV5-6,ASSPLNGETQY
TRBV30,AWSGLEAYEQY
TRBV6-1,ASRPTGGNYEQY
TRBV27,ASSLSARGGEKLF
TRBV28,ASSSGTGTSHYEQY
TRBV19,ASSPLGTSNSPLH
TRBV6-1,ASSVGGVSGNTIY
TRBV5-4,ASSLKGDEQY
TRBV18,ASSLGLAGTDTQY
TRBV6-1,ASTSLGGFDQPQH
TRBV6-1,ASSEGAGLSYEQY
TRBV19,ASTIGAFGQPQH
TRBV4-2,ASSQRGRGGHRGDTGELF
TRBV10-3,AISVRDSLSTGELF
TRBV27,ASTTRTGLTGELF
TRBV7-6,ASSFWTAPTGELF
TRBV27,ASSFSPLSPAF
TRBV28,ASSSAGRGSETQY